Below, 25 T cell receptor beta chains from the same sample are listed, as sequenced in a study of shared clonotypes between healthy human individuals. TCRdb keeps only in-frame clones here, not all; method: immunoSEQ multiplex PCR. The table lists millions of clones, approximately 95% of them singletons. The sequencing sample was made of naive CD4+ T cells sorted from blood. Subset given: CD45RA+ positively selected. These receptors were collected from a man younger than 35 in good health.

V usage is TRBV5-1 and J usage is TRBJ1-4; 7 bases align to TRBD1. The CDR3 contains 15 residues. CDR1 SGHRS and CDR2 YFSETQ come from the germline V gene. Trimming removed 4 bases from V and 5 bases from J; junction bases left unmatched: 8. The chain's CDR3 is CASSAWTGSNEKLFF. The CDR3 DNA follows: TGCGCCAGCAGCGCTTGGACAGGCTCAAATGAAAAACTGTTTTTT. Full variable domain (missing parts from reference TRBV5-1 and TRBJ1-4): KAGVTQTPRYLIKTRGQQVTLSCSPISGHRSVSWYQQTPGQGLQFLFEYFSETQRNKGNFPGRFSGRQFSNSRSEMNVSTLELGDSALYLCASSAWTGSNEKLFFGSGTQLSVL.

This clone has just one count. The rearrangement joins TRBV30 to TRBJ1-1, with a weak D call TRBD1 (6 bases). The CDR3 runs 13 residues. Trimming pared 7 bases from V and 11 bases from J, leaving 23 bases between. CDR1 and CDR2 from the germline V gene are GTSNPN and SVGIG (reference sequence). The CDR3 DNA is TGTGCCTCGCTCGGTGCTCCGGGACACGGGGCTTTCTTT. Amino acid sequence: CASLGAPGHGAFF.

The chain joins TRBV30 to TRBJ2-7; D is possibly TRBD2 (5 bases). The CDR3 length is 14 residues. With 1 base removed from V and 1 base from J, the gap between germline ends came to 11 bases. Looked up from germline, CDR1 is GTSNPN and CDR2 is SVGIG (reference sequence). The CDR3 region is CAWSGRVVSYEQYF. The CDR3, as DNA: TGTGCCTGGAGTGGGCGGGTAGTTTCCTACGAGCAGTACTTC.

V is TRBV7-9 and J is TRBJ2-7; the D gene is possibly TRBD1 (6 bases). Germline V CDR1 and CDR2: SEHNR, FQNEAQ (reference sequence). Between the trimmed V and J ends, which lost 5 bases and 1 base, there was a span of 18 bases. This CDR3 is built from 16 residues. CDR3 sequence reads: CASSEDSSITSYEQYF. CDR3 nucleotide sequence: TGTGCCAGCAGCGAGGACAGTTCGATAACTTCCTACGAGCAGTACTTC.

This chain joins TRBV10-3 and TRBJ2-6; 7 nucleotides match TRBD2. Germline V gene data show CDR1 as ENHRY and CDR2 as SYGVKD. V was clipped by 6 bases and J by 0 bases; unmatched bases: 11. This CDR3 has 18 amino acids. This chain's CDR3 is CAISPAGGRDSGANVLTF. The CDR3, as DNA: TGTGCCATCAGCCCCGCAGGAGGGAGGGACTCTGGGGCCAACGTCCTGACTTTC.

The V call is TRBV5-5, the J call TRBJ2-1; unclear D gene. Between the trimmed V and J ends, which lost 4 bases and 4 bases, there was a span of 6 bases. The CDR3 has 12 residues. In germline, CDR1 is SGHKS, CDR2 YYEKEE (reference sequence). The chain's CDR3 is CASSIQYNEQFF. The CDR3 region has the DNA TGTGCCAGCAGCATTCAGTACAATGAGCAGTTCTTC.

The rearrangement uses TRBV11-2 and TRBJ2-3; 14 nucleotides match TRBD2. The CDR3 consists of 16 residues. Germline CDR1 SGHAT, CDR2 FQNNGV. J lost 5 bases, V lost 4 bases, and 5 bases had no gene match. CDR3 nucleotide sequence: TGTGCCAGCAGCTCCGGACTAGCGGGGGGCCGAGATACGCAGTATTTT. This gives the protein CASSSGLAGGRDTQYF. Full variable domain (rest looked up from reference TRBV11-2 and TRBJ2-3): EAGVAQSPRYKIIEKRQSVAFWCNPISGHATLYWYQQILGQGPKLLIQFQNNGVVDDSQLPKDRFSAERLKGVDSTLKIQPAKLEDSAVYLCASSSGLAGGRDTQYFGPGTRLTVL.

V gene TRBV30 combines with J gene TRBJ2-7; D might be TRBD1 (5 bases). CDR1 and CDR2 from the germline V gene are GTSNPN and SVGIG (reference sequence). The CDR3 consists of 13 residues. V lost 2 bases, J lost 5 bases, and 13 bases lay in between. The chain's CDR3 is CAWSTLGRDEQYF. The CDR3, as DNA: TGTGCCTGGAGTACACTGGGCAGGGACGAGCAGTACTTC.

This clone was observed once. This chain's CDR3 is CASSIGTGGLAEAFF. Here the CDR3 DNA reads TGCGCCAGCAGCATCGGGACAGGGGGACTGGCTGAAGCTTTCTTT. The chain uses TRBV5-1 and TRBJ1-1; 11 nucleotides match TRBD1. Germline CDR1 SGHRS, CDR2 YFSETQ. The CDR3 length is 15 residues. Trimming cost V 4 bases and J 6 bases; bases outside gene matches: 8.

The chain links TRBV6-8 to TRBJ2-7, with 7 positions matching TRBD1. From germline, CDR1 is MNHGY and CDR2 SAAAGT. This CDR3 is built from 18 residues. The V gene end was trimmed by 5 bases and the J gene end by 2 bases; junction bases not matched to a gene: 18. The CDR3 protein is CASSPIQTTGSTTYEQYF. The CDR3 DNA is TGTGCCAGCAGTCCCATACAAACGACAGGGTCAACCACCTACGAGCAGTACTTC.

This clone was recorded once. V gene TRBV6-5 combines with J gene TRBJ1-5; D perhaps matches TRBD1 (5 bases). V shed 8 bases and J shed 11 bases, with 16 bases lying between them. Germline assignment: CDR1 MNHEY and CDR2 SVGAGI. The length of the CDR3 is 12 residues. The CDR3 nucleotides are TGTGCCAGCGGACAACTTGGCGAGACCCAGCATTTT. It yields the protein CASGQLGETQHF.

The chain is built from TRBV6-1 and TRBJ2-2, with 7 nucleotides matching TRBD1. V lost 0 bases and J lost 7; bases outside the gene matches: 5. The CDR3 covers 15 residues. Germline CDR1 and CDR2: MNHNS and SASEGT. The CDR3: CASSEAGTANGELFF. The CDR3 DNA reads TGTGCCAGCAGTGAAGCCGGGACAGCCAACGGGGAGCTGTTTTTT.

This clone was seen just once. The CDR3 protein is CASGLGQGNGYTF. CDR3 DNA: TGTGCTAGTGGTTTGGGACAGGGGAATGGCTACACCTTC. The chain carries TRBV12-5 and TRBJ1-2; 8 nucleotides match TRBD1. The CDR3 is 13 residues long. J lost 6 bases, V lost 1 base, and 1 base had no gene match. CDR1 and CDR2 from the germline V gene are LGHNT and FRNRAP.

The chain links TRBV7-9 to TRBJ2-3; D unresolved. The V gene's germline CDR1 is SEHNR and CDR2 FQNEAQ (reference sequence). With 1 base removed from V and 5 bases from J, the gap between germline ends came to 4 bases. This CDR3 contains 12 residues. CDR3 DNA sequence: TGTGCCAGCAGCTTAGGGGTAGATACGCAGTATTTT. As protein: CASSLGVDTQYF.

This chain uses TRBV6-6 with TRBJ2-5; possibly TRBD1 or TRBD2 for D (5 bases each). The V gene's germline CDR1 is MNHNY and CDR2 SVGAGI (reference sequence). Trimming removed 5 bases from V and 9 bases from J, with 19 bases in between. This CDR3 spans 14 amino acids. CDR3: CASSPGATSEAQYF. The CDR3 DNA reads as TGTGCCAGCAGTCCCGGGGCGACAAGCGAGGCCCAGTACTTC.

The sample holds a few counts of this clone. As DNA, the CDR3 is TGCGCCAGCAGCTTGGAAACCGGGACCACCTACGAGCAGTACTTC. This codes for CASSLETGTTYEQYF. V and J are TRBV5-1 and TRBJ2-7; D is possibly TRBD1 or TRBD2 (5 bases each). The V gene lost 0 bases and the J gene lost 2 bases, with 12 bases spanning the gap. The CDR3 extends over 15 amino acids. CDR1 is SGHRS and CDR2 is YFSETQ in the germline V gene.

The V gene is TRBV4-2, the J gene TRBJ2-5; 7 positions match TRBD2. The CDR3 is made up of 14 amino acids. Germline assignment: CDR1 LGHNA and CDR2 YNFKEQ. V lost 1 base, J lost 3 bases, and 2 bases stayed unmatched. For the CDR3, the DNA is TGTGCCAGCAGCCAAGGAAGCGGGGAAGAGACCCAGTACTTC. Encoded protein: CASSQGSGEETQYF.

V gene TRBV28 combines with J gene TRBJ2-5; 11 nucleotides align to TRBD2. The V and J ends lost 2 bases and 3 bases, in that order; junction bases with no gene match: 8. The length of the CDR3 is 17 residues. In germline, CDR1 is MDHEN, CDR2 SYDVKM. CDR3 nucleotide sequence: TGTGCCAGCAGTTTAATTTCCCCGGGACTAGCGGAAGAGACCCAGTACTTC. Protein product: CASSLISPGLAEETQYF.

V usage is TRBV5-1 and J usage is TRBJ2-1; D ambiguous. The germline V gene has CDR1 SGHRS and CDR2 YFSETQ. Between the trimmed V and J ends, which lost 1 base and 7 bases, there was a span of 15 bases. This CDR3 comprises 15 residues. The CDR3 here is CASSLRQARINEQFF. The CDR3 nucleotides read TGCGCCAGCAGCTTGAGGCAGGCTAGGATAAATGAGCAGTTCTTC.

The rearrangement links TRBV9 to TRBJ1-1; a possible D gene is TRBD1 (5 bases). The CDR3 runs to 15 residues. From germline, CDR1 is SGDLS and CDR2 YYNGEE. Deletions cut 3 bases from V and 5 bases from J, with 17 bases between. The CDR3 nucleotides read TGTGCCAGCAGCGCGGGAGTTCCTGGGGGTACTGAAGCTTTCTTT. Translated: CASSAGVPGGTEAFF.

This clone was recorded a few times. The chain links TRBV19 to TRBJ1-2, with D possibly TRBD1 on 5 matching bases. With 6 bases removed from V and 4 bases from J, the gap between germline ends came to 18 bases. CDR1 and CDR2 (germline): LNHDA, SQIVND (reference sequence). The CDR3 is made up of 15 amino acids. The CDR3 coding sequence is TGTGCCAGTAGGGAATCTACGGGGGAATTCTATGGCTACACCTTC. It yields the protein CASRESTGEFYGYTF.

The sample holds one count of this clone. Other DNA sequences in this sample translate to the same CDR3. The gene calls are TRBV7-9 and TRBJ1-1; possible D gene TRBD1, 5 bases. Germline CDR1 reads SEHNR; CDR2 reads FQNEAQ (reference sequence). The V and J ends lost 3 bases and 1 base respectively, with 12 bases between them. The CDR3 totals 15 residues. CDR3 nucleotide sequence: TGTGCCAGCAGCTTGAGGGGTGGGCCGAACACTGAAGCTTTCTTT. It encodes CASSLRGGPNTEAFF.

The chain couples TRBV19 to TRBJ1-4; 9 bases fit TRBD1. After removal of 5 bases from V and 8 bases from J, the junction contained 9 bases not matched to a gene. Per the germline V gene, CDR1 is LNHDA and CDR2 is SQIVND (reference sequence). This CDR3 is built from 15 residues. CDR3 DNA sequence: TGTGCCAGTAGTCTTGGCGGGACAGGGCTCGAAAAACTGTTTTTT. Translating it yields CASSLGGTGLEKLFF.

The rearrangement links TRBV5-1 to TRBJ1-4; possible D gene TRBD1, 5 bases. Germline V gene sequence: CDR1 SGHRS, CDR2 YFSETQ. The ends were cut back, 4 bases at V and 3 bases at J, with 13 bases in the middle. This CDR3 contains 15 residues. As DNA, the CDR3 is TGCGCCAGCAGCGAGGGGCCGGGATCTAATGAAAAACTGTTTTTT. Its translation: CASSEGPGSNEKLFF.

The chain links TRBV28 to TRBJ1-6, with 7 positions matching TRBD1. Germline CDR1 is MDHEN and CDR2 is SYDVKM. V lost 6 bases and J lost 7; bases outside the gene matches: 12. The CDR3 contains 16 residues. Here the CDR3 reads CASSTTGMGANSPLHF. CDR3 nucleotide sequence: TGTGCCAGCAGCACGACAGGGATGGGAGCCAATTCACCCCTCCACTTT.